The T cell receptor (beta chain) described here comes from a study of Ad26.COV2.S vaccination and SARS-CoV-2 variants. Only in-frame clones appear in the TCRdb table, and some are missing; sequencing was by immunoSEQ multiplex PCR. Altogether about 350,000 clones are present, about 91% being singletons, with the ten largest covering roughly 3.9%. Overall study findings and caveats: There was reportedly substantial breadth in spike-specific CD8+ and CD4+ T cell responses after vaccination. Measures of TCR breadth and depth may have fallen short of total T cell responses.

This clone has only one observation. No antigen is known for it. The CDR3 spans 14 residues. The germline gives CDR1 MGHRA, CDR2 YSYEKL. The V end was cut by 4 bases, the J end by 2 bases, with 10 bases between. The chain has TRBV4-1 and TRBJ2-3, with D unresolved. The receptor was derived from a human donor who had recovered from COVID-19. The source material was peripheral blood, sampled after recovery from COVID-19. The CDR3 loop is CASSPKSTTDTQYF. In DNA, the CDR3 is TGCGCCAGCAGCCCCAAAAGCACCACAGATACGCAGTATTTT.